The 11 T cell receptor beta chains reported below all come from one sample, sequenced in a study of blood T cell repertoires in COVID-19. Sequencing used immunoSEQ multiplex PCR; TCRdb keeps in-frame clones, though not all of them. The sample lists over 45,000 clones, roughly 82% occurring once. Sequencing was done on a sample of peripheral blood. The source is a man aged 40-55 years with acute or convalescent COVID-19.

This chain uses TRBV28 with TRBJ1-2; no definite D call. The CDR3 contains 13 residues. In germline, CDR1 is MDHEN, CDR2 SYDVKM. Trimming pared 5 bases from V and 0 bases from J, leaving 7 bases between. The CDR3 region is CASSINANYGYTF. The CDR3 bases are TGTGCCAGCAGTATTAATGCTAACTATGGCTACACCTTC.

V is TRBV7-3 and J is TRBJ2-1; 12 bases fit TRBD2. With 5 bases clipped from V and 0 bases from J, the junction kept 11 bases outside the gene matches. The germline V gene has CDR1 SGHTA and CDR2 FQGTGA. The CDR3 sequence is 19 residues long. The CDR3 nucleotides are TGTGCCAGCAGCCCGTCGGGACTAGCGGGCTCTAGCTCCTACAATGAGCAGTTCTTC. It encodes CASSPSGLAGSSSYNEQFF.

CDR3 loop: CASSPGQSSGNTIYF. The CDR3 DNA reads TGTGCCAGCTCACCGGGACAGTCCTCTGGAAACACCATATATTTT. This sequence joins TRBV18 and TRBJ1-3; 7 nucleotides line up with TRBD1. Looked up from germline, CDR1 is KGHSH and CDR2 is LQKENI. Trimming at V came to 3 bases and at J to 0 bases, leaving 2 bases not matched to a gene. This CDR3 region has 15 residues.

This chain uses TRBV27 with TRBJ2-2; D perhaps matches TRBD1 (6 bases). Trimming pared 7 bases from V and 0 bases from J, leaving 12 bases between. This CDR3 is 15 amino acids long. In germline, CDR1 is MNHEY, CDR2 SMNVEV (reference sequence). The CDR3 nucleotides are TGTGCCAGCACCCTGAACAGGGCGAACACCGGGGAGCTGTTTTTT. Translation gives CASTLNRANTGELFF.

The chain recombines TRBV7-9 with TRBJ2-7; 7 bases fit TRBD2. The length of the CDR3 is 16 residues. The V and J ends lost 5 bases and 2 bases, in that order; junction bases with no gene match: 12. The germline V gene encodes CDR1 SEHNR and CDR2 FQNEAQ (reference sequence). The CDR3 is CASSQVRLGTTYEQYF. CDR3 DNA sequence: TGTGCCAGCAGCCAAGTTCGATTGGGGACTACCTACGAGCAGTACTTC.

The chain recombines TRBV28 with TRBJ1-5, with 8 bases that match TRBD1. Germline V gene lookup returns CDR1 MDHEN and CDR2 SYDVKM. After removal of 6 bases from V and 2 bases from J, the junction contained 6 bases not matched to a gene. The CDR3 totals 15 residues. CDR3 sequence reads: CASRKTGVGNQPQHF. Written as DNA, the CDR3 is TGTGCCAGCAGAAAGACAGGGGTCGGCAATCAGCCCCAGCATTTT.

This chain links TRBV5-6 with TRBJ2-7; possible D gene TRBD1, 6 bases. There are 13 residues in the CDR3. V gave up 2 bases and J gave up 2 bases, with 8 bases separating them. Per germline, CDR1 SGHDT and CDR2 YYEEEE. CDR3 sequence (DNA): TGTGCCAGCAGCTTTACAGGGCCCTACGAGCAGTACTTC. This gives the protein CASSFTGPYEQYF.

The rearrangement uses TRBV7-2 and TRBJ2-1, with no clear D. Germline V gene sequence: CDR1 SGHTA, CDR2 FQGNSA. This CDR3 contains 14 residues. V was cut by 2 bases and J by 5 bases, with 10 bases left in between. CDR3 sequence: CASSLRVRHNEQFF. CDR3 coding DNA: TGTGCCAGCAGCTTACGGGTCAGACACAATGAGCAGTTCTTC.

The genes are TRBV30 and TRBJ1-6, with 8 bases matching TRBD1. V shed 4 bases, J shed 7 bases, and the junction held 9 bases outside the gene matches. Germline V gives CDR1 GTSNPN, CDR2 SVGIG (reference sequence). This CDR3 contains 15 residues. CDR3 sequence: CAWKTGGTINSPLHF. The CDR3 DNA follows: TGTGCCTGGAAAACAGGGGGAACGATAAATTCACCCCTCCACTTT.

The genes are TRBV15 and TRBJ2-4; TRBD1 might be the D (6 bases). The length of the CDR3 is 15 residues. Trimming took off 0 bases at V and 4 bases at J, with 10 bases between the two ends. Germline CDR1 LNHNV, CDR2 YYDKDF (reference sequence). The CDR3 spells CATSRETGWKNIQYF. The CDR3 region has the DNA TGTGCCACCAGCAGAGAAACAGGGTGGAAAAACATTCAGTACTTC.

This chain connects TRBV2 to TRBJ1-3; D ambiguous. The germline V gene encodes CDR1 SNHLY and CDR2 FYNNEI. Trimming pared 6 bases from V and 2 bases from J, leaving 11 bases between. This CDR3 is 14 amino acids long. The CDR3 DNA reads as TGTGCCAGCAGGGCCGCGGAGGCTGGAAACACCATATATTTT. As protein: CASRAAEAGNTIYF.